This T cell receptor beta chain emerged from a study of OX40 agonist ivuxolimab in advanced cancers. The overall study: Partial responses were achieved by three patients: one hepatocellular carcinoma, two cutaneous melanoma.

Study outcomes and limitations: CD4+ and CD8+ blood T cells expanded clonally by week 6 at 0.1 to 3.0 mg/kg. The antigen specificity of the peripheral T cells (those that were expanded) was not determined. With doses of 0.1-3.0 mg/kg, partial responders showed among the lowest clonal expansion.

The germline V gene encodes CDR1 SGHRS and CDR2 YFSETQ. Trimming removed 4 bases at V and 7 bases at J, with 17 bases between. The CDR3 contains 14 residues. TCRdb keeps only in-frame clones here, not all; method: immunoSEQ multiplex PCR. The sample has about 45,000 clones, 84% seen once. Comment on this clone: Its target is not known.

The sample was CD4+ or CD8+ T cells sorted from blood, taken in a trial of the OX40 agonist ivuxolimab. The TCR comes from an adult with an advanced solid tumor such as melanoma, head and neck, liver or kidney cancer. The chain joins TRBV5-1 to TRBJ1-2, with D tentatively TRBD1 (6 bases). The chain's CDR3 is CASSTFRGSVGYTF. The CDR3, as DNA: TGCGCCAGCAGCACGTTCAGGGGCTCGGTTGGCTACACCTTC.